This T cell receptor beta chain was identified in a study of memory CD4+ T cells and cytomegalovirus serostatus. Some clones are missing from TCRdb's copy, which holds only in-frame ones; the method was immunoSEQ multiplex PCR. This table holds approximately 50,000 clones, about 80% found once. Single viable CD3+CD4+CD8-CD45RO+ cells were sorted as the memory CD4+ T cells. V lost 3 bases to trimming and J lost 3 bases, with 8 bases between them. This CDR3 spans 14 amino acids. Per the germline V gene, CDR1 is KGHSH and CDR2 is LQKENI. Source material: memory CD4+ T cells from blood. The chain links TRBV18 to TRBJ2-2; no definite D call. The sequence was obtained from an adult in good health and CMV-seropositive. The CDR3: CASSPARDTGELFF. As DNA, the CDR3 is TGTGCCAGCTCACCGGCTCGGGACACCGGGGAGCTGTTTTTT.